This TCR beta chain was obtained from a study of CD8 T cells in ankylosing spondylitis. The V segment lost 4 bases and the J segment 1 base; nucleotides outside the gene matches: 13. The V gene's germline CDR1 is DFQATT and CDR2 SNEGSKA (reference sequence). The CDR3 has 17 amino acids. A few counts support this clonotype. Antigen: not known. Using quantitative 5'-RACE with molecular barcodes, the authors made TCR beta libraries. TCRdb re-analysed the 5' RACE reads in MiXCR, keeping a single row per CDR3 protein. The sample has 250,000 to 350,000 distinct CDR3 sequences; about 20% are singletons. Whole-study findings and limits: Disease-linked clones bore a CD8+ phenotype and were relatively rare in peripheral blood.

Sequenced: blood, either unsorted or a sorted T cell fraction (not recorded which). The rearrangement links TRBV20-1 to TRBJ2-5, with 9 bases matching TRBD2. The sequence derives from a female donor with ankylosing spondylitis or in good health (not recorded which). CDR3 nucleotides: TGCAGTGCTATAATTCTTGGGCGGGAGGGCCTCCAAGAGACCCAGTACTTC. Translation gives CSAIILGREGLQETQYF.